These T cell receptor beta chains were read from a single sample in a study. TCRdb re-called the multiplex PCR reads with MiXCR, one entry per CDR3 protein. The repertoire holds approximately 180 distinct CDR3 sequences, with under 3% as singletons. Sequencing was done on a sample of memory CD4+ T cells sorted from blood. These TCRs come from a female donor with breast cancer. Both conserved end residues are part of each CDR3. The order of the fields is V gene, clone size, J gene, D gene, CDR3 DNA, CDR3 protein. The D gene is left open where the match is weak. Sizes are listed as once, few, many, or a class for an expanded clone.

V: TRBV12-3/TRBV12-4
size: large
J: TRBJ1-2
D: .
DNA: TGTGCCAGCAGCCTCTCCGGCAGGGGTCGCAACAGCTATGGCTACACCTTC
CDR3: CASSLSGRGRNSYGYTF

V: TRBV12-3/TRBV12-4
size: large
J: TRBJ1-2
D: .
DNA: TGTGCCAGCAGTTTAGCCAGGGTAGGCTACACCTTC
CDR3: CASSLARVGYTF

V: TRBV12-3/TRBV12-4
size: large
J: TRBJ1-2
D: .
DNA: TGTGCCAGCAGCCCTCGGGCAGACGTCCTGTATGGCTACACCTTC
CDR3: CASSPRADVLYGYTF

V: TRBV12-3/TRBV12-4
size: medium-sized
J: TRBJ1-2
D: .
DNA: TGTGCCAGCAGTTTTCACGCTGGCTACACCTTC
CDR3: CASSFHAGYTF

V: TRBV12-3/TRBV12-4
size: medium-sized
J: TRBJ1-2
D: .
DNA: TGTGCCAGCAGCCGGAGCTATGGCTACACCTTC
CDR3: CASSRSYGYTF

V: TRBV12-3/TRBV12-4
size: large
J: TRBJ1-2
D: .
DNA: TGTGCCAGCAGAAACCGGAGTCTCTATGGCTACACCTTC
CDR3: CASRNRSLYGYTF

V: TRBV12-3/TRBV12-4
size: medium-sized
J: TRBJ1-2
D: .
DNA: TGTGCCTTAGGGAGGCGAGGAATCGGCTACACCTTC
CDR3: CALGRRGIGYTF

V: TRBV12-3/TRBV12-4
size: large
J: TRBJ1-2
D: .
DNA: TGTGCCAGCAGTTGGGACACCGGGACCTCGAGTGGCTACACCTTC
CDR3: CASSWDTGTSSGYTF

V: TRBV12-3/TRBV12-4
size: large
J: TRBJ1-2
D: .
DNA: TGTGCCAGCAGTTTTCAAGGAAACTATGGCTACACCTTC
CDR3: CASSFQGNYGYTF

V: TRBV12-3/TRBV12-4
size: large
J: TRBJ1-2
D: .
DNA: TGTGCCAGTCAGGATAACTATGGCTACACCTTC
CDR3: CASQDNYGYTF

V: TRBV12-3/TRBV12-4
size: large
J: TRBJ1-2
D: TRBD1
DNA: TGTGCCAGCGGGGACAGCCCCTATGGCTACACCTTC
CDR3: CASGDSPYGYTF

V: TRBV12-3/TRBV12-4
size: large
J: TRBJ1-2
D: .
DNA: TGTGCCAGCAGCCCAGGCAGGGGTAATGGCTACACCTTC
CDR3: CASSPGRGNGYTF

V: TRBV12-3/TRBV12-4
size: large
J: TRBJ1-2
D: .
DNA: TGTGCCAGCAGTTTGCAGGGTGGCTATGGCTACACCTTC
CDR3: CASSLQGGYGYTF

V: TRBV12-3/TRBV12-4
size: large
J: TRBJ1-2
D: .
DNA: TGTGCCAGCAGTTTTGACTATGGCTACACCTTC
CDR3: CASSFDYGYTF

V: TRBV12-3/TRBV12-4
size: medium-sized
J: TRBJ1-2
D: .
DNA: TGTGCCAGCAGTTTAAGTAGAGGGAATGGCTACACCTTC
CDR3: CASSLSRGNGYTF

V: TRBV12-3/TRBV12-4
size: hyperexpanded
J: TRBJ1-2
D: .
DNA: TGTGCCAGCAGTGAGCGTGGTGGGCTCTATGGCTACACCTTC
CDR3: CASSERGGLYGYTF